These 23 T cell receptor beta chains originate from one sample sequenced in a study of T-cell reconstitution after alpha-beta-depleted transplantation in children. As it was prepared, the TCRbeta library received unique molecular identifiers. TCRdb reprocessed the PCR reads via MiXCR and lists one record per CDR3 protein. Of over 450,000 distinct CDR3 sequences listed, over 9.5% were seen once; the top ten hold about 2%. This specimen was PBMCs, taken before TCRalphabeta/CD19-depleted stem cell transplant. The receptor source for this set is a child under 10 years old with inherited bone marrow failure, due to receive a stem cell transplant.

V and J are TRBV29-1 and TRBJ2-3; 8 nucleotides line up with TRBD2. The CDR3 contains 13 residues. Trimming at V came to 2 bases and at J to 6 bases, leaving 4 bases not matched to a gene. The V gene's germline CDR1 is SQVTM and CDR2 ANQGSEA. The CDR3 here is CSVESGSSDTQYF. The CDR3 bases are TGCAGCGTTGAAAGCGGGAGCTCGGATACGCAGTATTTT.

The table lists this clonotype with many counts. This CDR3 reads CASSPEAGVVSYNEQFF. The CDR3 DNA reads TGTGCCAGCAGCCCGGAGGCGGGAGTCGTGTCGTACAATGAGCAGTTCTTC. V and J are TRBV3-1 and TRBJ2-1, with 7 positions matching TRBD2. The CDR3 consists of 17 residues. V lost 4 bases, J lost 4 bases, and 13 bases stayed unmatched. Per the germline V gene, CDR1 is LGHDT and CDR2 is YNNKEL (reference sequence).

There are a few counts of this clonotype. The chain has TRBV6-4 and TRBJ2-3; tentatively, D is TRBD2 (6 bases). Trimming shortened V by 5 bases and J by 6 bases, and 30 bases separated the two germline ends. CDR3 length equals 19 residues. Germline lookup yields CDR1 MRHNA and CDR2 SNTAGT. Here the CDR3 DNA reads TGTGCCAGCAGTATAAACCCCCCCCTGTTAGGCGGGATAGCGGATACGCAGTATTTT. It is translated as CASSINPPLLGGIADTQYF.

In its sample, this clonotype was seen a few times. The gene calls are TRBV20-1 and TRBJ2-7; maybe TRBD1 (6 bases). This CDR3 is 14 amino acids long. Germline-derived CDR1 and CDR2 are DFQATT and SNEGSKA (reference sequence). Trimming removed 5 bases from V and 0 bases from J, with 14 bases in between. CDR3: CSAGGQWSSYEQYF. CDR3 DNA sequence: TGCAGTGCTGGAGGACAGTGGAGCTCCTACGAGCAGTACTTC.

This clonotype has ten or more counts. This chain connects TRBV12-3 or TRBV12-4 to TRBJ1-2, with unresolved D. The germline V and J ends were trimmed by 6 bases and 2 bases, with 7 bases remaining between them. The length of the CDR3 is 12 residues. In DNA, the CDR3 is TGTGCCAGCAGATTCGAAAACTATGGCTACACCTTC. Encoded protein: CASRFENYGYTF.

This clonotype was seen many times. The chain couples TRBV20-1 to TRBJ2-1; D is undetermined. The germline CDR1 and CDR2 sequences are DFQATT and SNEGSKA (reference sequence). The CDR3 contains 10 residues. Trimming took 6 bases from V and 6 from J, leaving 6 bases between them. The DNA for the CDR3 is TGCAGTGCGGTCCTCAATGAGCAGTTCTTC. Amino acid sequence: CSAVLNEQFF.

This clonotype was counted at least ten times. The chain joins TRBV4-1 to TRBJ1-3, with 9 positions matching TRBD1. The junction had 8 bases not matched to a gene; V was cut back by 6 bases and J by 5 bases. This CDR3 is 15 amino acids long. CDR1 MGHRA and CDR2 YSYEKL come from the germline V gene. The CDR3 DNA is TGCGCCAGCAGACGGACCGGGACAGGGAGAAACACCATATATTTT. Translating gives CASRRTGTGRNTIYF.

The chain has TRBV20-1 and TRBJ2-1, with 14 bases that match TRBD2. Trimming took 2 bases from V and 7 from J; bases not matched to a gene: 10. This CDR3 contains 17 residues. CDR1 is DFQATT, CDR2 SNEGSKA, per germline (reference sequence). CDR3 DNA: TGCAGTGCTAGAATTCCGACTAGCGGGAGGGCCCGGAATGAGCAGTTCTTC. Translating it yields CSARIPTSGRARNEQFF.

This clonotype occurred many times. This chain links TRBV29-1 with TRBJ1-5, with a tentative D call TRBD1 (5 bases). Germline V CDR1 and CDR2: SQVTM, ANQGSEA. The CDR3 length is 13 residues. Trimming cost V 4 bases and J 5 bases, with 12 bases left between them. The DNA for the CDR3 is TGCAGCGTTGCACGGGGCTACGATCAGCCCCAGCATTTT. This translates into CSVARGYDQPQHF.

This clonotype has only a few counts. The chain carries TRBV4-3 and TRBJ1-6; 8 bases are a match to TRBD1. Germline V lookup: CDR1 LGHNA, CDR2 YSLEER. This CDR3 contains 15 residues. J lost 10 bases, V lost 0 bases, and 5 bases had no gene match. The CDR3 spells CASSQEDRDGSPLHF. For the CDR3, the DNA is TGCGCCAGCAGCCAAGAGGACAGGGATGGGTCACCCCTCCACTTT.

There are a few counts of this clonotype. The rearrangement uses TRBV6-1 and TRBJ2-5; 10 nucleotides align to TRBD2. The germline CDR1 and CDR2 sequences are MNHNS and SASEGT. CDR3 length: 12 amino acids. J lost 2 bases, V lost 9 bases, and 0 bases had no gene match. CDR3 sequence (DNA): TGTGCCAGAGCGGGAGGGCAAGAGACCCAGTACTTC. Its translation: CARAGGQETQYF.

This clonotype was found many times. The V and J genes are TRBV4-3 and TRBJ1-3; tentatively, D is TRBD1 (5 bases). The CDR3 is made up of 14 amino acids. CDR1 and CDR2 from the germline V gene are LGHNA and YSLEER. V lost 0 bases to trimming and J lost 2 bases, with 5 bases between them. In nucleotides, the CDR3 is TGCGCCAGCAGCCAAGAGACAGCTGGAAACACCATATATTTT. Protein sequence: CASSQETAGNTIYF.

This clonotype has a single count. This rearrangement joins TRBV19 to TRBJ2-1; TRBD2 is a possible D gene (6 bases). V lost 2 bases and J 6 bases, leaving 11 bases between the germline ends. Germline-derived CDR1 and CDR2 are LNHDA and SQIVND (reference sequence). The CDR3 has 14 residues. In DNA, the CDR3 is TGTGCCAGTAGTATACGGGGGACCTCCAATGAGCAGTTCTTC. Protein product: CASSIRGTSNEQFF.

The chain combines TRBV29-1 with TRBJ2-1, with 7 bases lining up with TRBD1. After removal of 8 bases from V and 4 bases from J, the junction contained 11 bases not matched to a gene. In germline, CDR1 is SQVTM, CDR2 ANQGSEA. This CDR3 is built from 14 residues. CDR3 DNA: TGCAGCCTTACAGAGGGGGCCGGTTACAATGAGCAGTTCTTC. The encoded protein is CSLTEGAGYNEQFF.

This clonotype has ten or more counts. The genes are TRBV5-6 and TRBJ2-4, with D possibly being TRBD2 (6 bases). Deletions cut 3 bases from V and 1 base from J, with 14 bases between. The CDR3 sequence is 16 residues long. CDR1 SGHDT and CDR2 YYEEEE come from the germline V gene. CDR3 sequence: CASSYKNRGAKNIQYF. In nucleotides, the CDR3 is TGTGCCAGCAGCTACAAAAACCGGGGGGCCAAAAACATTCAGTACTTC.

This clonotype was counted many times. The CDR3 here is CASSVRGALGTQYF. The CDR3 DNA reads TGTGCCAGCAGCGTGAGAGGGGCATTGGGGACCCAGTACTTC. J is TRBJ2-5 and V is TRBV9; D possibly matches TRBD1 or TRBD2 (5 bases each). Germline-derived CDR1 and CDR2 are SGDLS and YYNGEE. V was shortened by 2 bases and J by 7 bases, with 15 bases between the two germline ends. The CDR3 is 14 residues long.

This clonotype was picked up many times. The V and J genes are TRBV27 and TRBJ2-1; the match to TRBD2 covers 7 bases. Germline CDR1 and CDR2: MNHEY and SMNVEV (reference sequence). CDR3 length: 14 amino acids. V trimming: 4 bases; J trimming: 4 bases; junction bases outside the gene matches: 4. CDR3 sequence reads: CASSSGTKYNEQFF. The CDR3 DNA follows: TGTGCCAGCAGTTCCGGGACTAAGTACAATGAGCAGTTCTTC.

This clonotype was counted at least ten times. The rearrangement joins TRBV28 to TRBJ2-4, with D unclear. This CDR3 comprises 15 residues. V lost 6 bases and J lost 6, with 18 bases in between. Germline V gene data show CDR1 as MDHEN and CDR2 as SYDVKM. CDR3 sequence reads: CASSRRHPRRNIQYF. The CDR3 DNA is TGTGCCAGCAGCCGACGACATCCTCGGAGAAACATTCAGTACTTC.

This clonotype was seen a handful of times. The chain is built from TRBV20-1 and TRBJ2-1; 7 nucleotides agree with TRBD2. V shed 3 bases and J 0 bases; nucleotides not matched to a gene: 11. This CDR3 contains 17 residues. Germline CDR1 DFQATT, CDR2 SNEGSKA (reference sequence). CDR3: CSASSSGTRSSYNEQFF. The CDR3 bases are TGCAGTGCTAGTTCCAGCGGGACTCGAAGCTCCTACAATGAGCAGTTCTTC.

This clonotype showed up many times. The chain recombines TRBV10-3 with TRBJ2-3; possibly TRBD2 for D (6 bases). This CDR3 spans 14 amino acids. V lost 3 bases and J 0 bases, leaving 7 bases between the germline ends. The germline gives CDR1 ENHRY, CDR2 SYGVKD. The CDR3 sequence: CAISDSGSTDTQYF. DNA of the CDR3: TGTGCCATCAGTGATAGCGGTAGCACAGATACGCAGTATTTT.

Remarks on this clonotype: This could be a read error, since a much larger clone is one nucleotide away. This chain uses TRBV28 with TRBJ2-1; 8 positions agree with TRBD2. The CDR3 sequence is 15 residues long. V shed 10 bases, J shed 5 bases, and the junction held 13 bases outside the gene matches. Germline V CDR1 and CDR2: MDHEN, SYDVKM. CDR3 amino acids: CATQGRRGGNNEQFF. CDR3 nucleotide sequence: TGTGCCACCCAGGGACGCCGCGGGGGGAACAATGAGCAGTTCTTC.

J is TRBJ2-1 and V is TRBV6-6; no firm D call. Germline V gives CDR1 MNHNY, CDR2 SVGAGI (reference sequence). Between the trimmed V and J ends, which lost 3 bases and 8 bases, there was a span of 11 bases. The CDR3 is 13 residues long. DNA of the CDR3: TGTGCCAGCAGTTATATCAGGATTCATGAGCAGTTCTTC. It translates to CASSYIRIHEQFF.

This clonotype showed up many times. The rearrangement joins TRBV28 to TRBJ2-5; TRBD2 matches at 12 bases. Germline CDR1 reads MDHEN; CDR2 reads SYDVKM. V shed 7 bases and J 5 bases; nucleotides not matched to a gene: 8. The CDR3 runs to 15 residues. The CDR3 spells CASIPATSGGETQYF. DNA of the CDR3: TGTGCCAGCATACCCGCGACTAGCGGGGGCGAGACCCAGTACTTC.